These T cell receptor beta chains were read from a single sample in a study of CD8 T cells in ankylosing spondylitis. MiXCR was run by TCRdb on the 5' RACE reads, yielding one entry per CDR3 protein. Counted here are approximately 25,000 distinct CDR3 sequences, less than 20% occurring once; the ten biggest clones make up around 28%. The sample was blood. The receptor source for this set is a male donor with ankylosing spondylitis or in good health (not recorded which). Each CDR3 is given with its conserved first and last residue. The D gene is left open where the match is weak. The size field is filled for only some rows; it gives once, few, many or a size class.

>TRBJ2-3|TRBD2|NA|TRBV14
TGTGCCAGCAGCGACGCGGGAGCAAATACGCAGTATTTT
CASSDAGANTQYF
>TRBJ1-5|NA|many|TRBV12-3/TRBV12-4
TGTGCCAGCAGTTTCGGGGGAGAACAGCCCCAGCATTTT
CASSFGGEQPQHF
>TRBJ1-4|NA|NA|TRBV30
TGTGCCTGGAACCAGCCTCCGGGGAATGAAAAACTGTTTTTT
CAWNQPPGNEKLFF
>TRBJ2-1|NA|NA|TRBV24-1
TGTGCCACCGAATCCGGGACAAGCTCCTACAATGAGCAGTTCTTC
CATESGTSSYNEQFF
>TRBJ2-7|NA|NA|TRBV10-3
TGTGCCATCAGTGAGTCGAGAGGGGGGCGGGCCGAGCAGTACTTC
CAISESRGGRAEQYF
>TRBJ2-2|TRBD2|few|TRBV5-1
TGCGCCAGCAGCTTCACTAGCGGGGACAACACCGGGGAGCTGTTTTTT
CASSFTSGDNTGELFF
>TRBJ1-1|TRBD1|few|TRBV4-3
TGCGCCAGCAGCCAAGAGGGGACAGGCTACACTGAAGCTTTCTTT
CASSQEGTGYTEAFF
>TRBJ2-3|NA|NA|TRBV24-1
TGTGCCACCAGTGATTTCTACAGCACAGATACGCAGTATTTT
CATSDFYSTDTQYF
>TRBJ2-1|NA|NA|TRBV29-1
TGCAGCGCCGATTTAAGACTAGGGGATGGGCAGTTCTTC
CSADLRLGDGQFF
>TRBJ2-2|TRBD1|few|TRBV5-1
TGCGCCAGCAGCTTGTCCAGGGGGCTCGACACCGGGGAGCTGTTTTTT
CASSLSRGLDTGELFF
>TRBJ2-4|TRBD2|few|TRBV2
TGTGCCAGCATCGGGACTACCCCAAAGCTAGCCAAAAACATTCAGTACTTC
CASIGTTPKLAKNIQYF
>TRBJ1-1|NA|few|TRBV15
TGTGCCACCAGCAGAGATCTGAGGGTCACTGAAGCTTTCTTT
CATSRDLRVTEAFF
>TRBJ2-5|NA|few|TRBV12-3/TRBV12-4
TGTGCCAGCAGTTTAAGGGGGAAAGAGACCCAGTACTTC
CASSLRGKETQYF
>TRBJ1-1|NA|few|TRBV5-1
TGCGCCAGCAGCCCTGACACCTTAAACACTGAAGCTTTCTTT
CASSPDTLNTEAFF
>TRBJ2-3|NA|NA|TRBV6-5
TGTGCCAGCAGTCCGGACAGCCCCACAGATACGCAGTATTTT
CASSPDSPTDTQYF
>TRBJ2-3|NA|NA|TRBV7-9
TGTGCCAGCAGCTTAGCACTAATACTTCCCAACACAGATACGCAGTATTTT
CASSLALILPNTDTQYF
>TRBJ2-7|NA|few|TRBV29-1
TGCAGCGTGAAGAAGGTGTCCAGGGAACTCTACGAGCAGTACTTC
CSVKKVSRELYEQYF
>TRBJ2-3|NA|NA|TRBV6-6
TGTGCCAGCAGTTCTCAGGGGACGGCCTCGAGCACAGATACGCAGTATTTT
CASSSQGTASSTDTQYF
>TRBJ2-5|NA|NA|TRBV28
TGTGCCAGCACCCTCGGGACGGGCCCCCAAGAGACCCAGTACTTC
CASTLGTGPQETQYF
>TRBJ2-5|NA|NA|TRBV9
TGTGCCAGCAGCGTAGGTTGGCTAGCAGCCATACAAGAGACCCAGTACTTC
CASSVGWLAAIQETQYF
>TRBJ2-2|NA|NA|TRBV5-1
TGCGCCAGCAGCCCAATGGACCCGAACACCGGGGAGCTGTTTTTT
CASSPMDPNTGELFF
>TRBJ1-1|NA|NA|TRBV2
TGTGCCAGCAGCCGAGAATCGAACACTGAAGCTTTCTTT
CASSRESNTEAFF
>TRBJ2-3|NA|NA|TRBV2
TGTGCCAGCAGTGAAGGGCAGCCTAGCACAGATACGCAGTATTTT
CASSEGQPSTDTQYF
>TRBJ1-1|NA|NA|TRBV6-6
TGTGCCAGCACTCAACCGCAGGGCACTGAAGCTTTCTTT
CASTQPQGTEAFF
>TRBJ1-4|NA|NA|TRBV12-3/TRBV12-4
TGTGCCAGCGGTCTTGGGCGCTTGGGTGAAAAACTGTTTTTT
CASGLGRLGEKLFF
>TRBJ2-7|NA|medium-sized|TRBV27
TGTGCCAGCAGTTTTGGCAGGGGCTACGAGCAGTACTTC
CASSFGRGYEQYF
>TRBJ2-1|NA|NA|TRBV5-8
TGTGCCAGCAGCGAGGGACTCAGCTCCTACAATGAGCAGTTCTTC
CASSEGLSSYNEQFF
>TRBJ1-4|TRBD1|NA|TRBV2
TGTGCCAGCAGCTCAGGGGGGGCTAATGAAAAACTGTTTTTT
CASSSGGANEKLFF
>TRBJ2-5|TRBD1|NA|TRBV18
TGTGCCAGCTCACCGGGACAGGGACCACAAGAGACCCAGTACTTC
CASSPGQGPQETQYF
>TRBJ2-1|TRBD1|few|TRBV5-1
TGCGCCAGCAGCCCCTCCGGGACAGTCAATGAGCAGTTCTTC
CASSPSGTVNEQFF
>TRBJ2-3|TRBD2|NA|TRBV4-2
TGTGCCAGCAGCCCCTTACTAGCGCCGAGCACAGATACGCAGTATTTT
CASSPLLAPSTDTQYF